A selection of T cell receptor beta chains follows, all from one sample in a study of PD-1 blockade in classical Hodgkin lymphoma. Clones were sequenced by immunoSEQ multiplex PCR, and TCRdb holds only the in-frame ones, with some missing. The table includes about 50,000 clones, about 90% detected once. Specimen: peripheral blood mononuclear cells (PBMCs), collected before the fourth cycle of nivolumab. The receptors were gathered from a human donor with classical Hodgkin lymphoma. Each CDR3 is given with its conserved first and last residue. D genes are given only for firm matches. Expanded clones get a size class; other rows say once, few or many, or leave the size out.

>.|.|TRBJ2-7|TRBV19
CASSRVERVYEQYF
TGTGCCAGTAGTAGGGTCGAGCGGGTCTACGAGCAGTACTTC
>.|.|TRBJ1-6|TRBV27
CASREIGSPLHF
TGTGCCAGCAGGGAGATTGGTTCACCCCTCCACTTT
>.|.|TRBJ1-2|TRBV11-2
CASSTHQGYYGYTF
TGTGCCAGCAGCACCCATCAGGGCTACTATGGCTACACCTTC
>.|.|TRBJ1-3|TRBV2
CASSGQLSGNTIYF
TGTGCCAGCAGTGGACAGCTTTCTGGAAACACCATATATTTT
>.|TRBD2|TRBJ2-2|TRBV27
CASSQSGRITGELFF
TGTGCCAGCAGCCAAAGCGGGAGAATAACCGGGGAGCTGTTTTTT
>.|.|TRBJ1-4|TRBV12-5
CASGLVVRRQNLNEKLFF
TGTGCTAGTGGTTTGGTAGTTCGTCGACAGAATCTTAATGAAAAACTGTTTTTT
>.|TRBD1|TRBJ2-1|TRBV6-6
CASSYAGTEHLNEQFF
TGTGCCAGCAGTTACGCCGGGACAGAGCATCTCAATGAGCAGTTCTTC
>.|TRBD1|TRBJ1-2|TRBV9
CASSVGGQGDVLNYGYTF
TGTGCCAGCAGCGTGGGTGGGCAGGGGGACGTCTTAAACTATGGCTACACCTTC
>.|TRBD1|TRBJ2-7|TRBV11-2
CASRSTGGSYEQYF
TGTGCCAGCAGATCTACAGGGGGTTCCTACGAGCAGTACTTC
>.|.|TRBJ1-3|TRBV11-2
CASSEDLGNTIYF
TGTGCCAGCAGCGAGGACCTCGGAAACACCATATATTTT
>.|TRBD1|TRBJ2-7|TRBV6-6
CASSYLGQAPYEQYF
TGTGCCAGCAGTTACTTGGGACAGGCCCCTTACGAGCAGTACTTC
>.|.|TRBJ1-2|TRBV27
CASSFQSGRTNYGYTF
TGTGCCAGCAGTTTCCAGTCAGGACGAACTAACTATGGCTACACCTTC
>.|.|TRBJ2-7|TRBV5-8
CASTPREQYF
TGTGCCAGCACCCCTCGGGAGCAGTACTTC
>.|.|TRBJ2-4|TRBV19
CASSILEAKNIQYF
TGTGCCAGTAGTATACTTGAAGCCAAAAACATTCAGTACTTC
>.|TRBD2|TRBJ2-7|TRBV7-3
CASSRGGSSYEQYF
TGTGCCAGCAGCCGCGGGGGGAGCTCCTACGAGCAGTACTTC
>.|.|TRBJ2-3|TRBV5-4
CASSLAIPDTQYF
TGTGCCAGCAGCCTGGCTATCCCAGATACGCAGTATTTT
>.|.|TRBJ2-1|TRBV4-2
CASSHAPPYGAPALYNEQFF
TGTGCCAGCAGCCATGCGCCCCCGTACGGGGCTCCTGCCCTCTACAATGAGCAGTTCTTC
>.|.|TRBJ1-2|TRBV20-1
CSARDTLGYTF
TGCAGTGCTAGAGATACCCTTGGCTACACCTTC
>.|TRBD2|TRBJ2-1|TRBV6-5
CASSLSGVSYNEQFF
TGTGCCAGCAGTCTTAGCGGGGTGTCCTACAATGAGCAGTTCTTC
>.|TRBD1|TRBJ2-7|TRBV11-3
CASSLDPWTGGLYEQYF
TGTGCCAGCAGCTTAGATCCCTGGACAGGGGGCCTCTACGAGCAGTACTTC
>.|TRBD1|TRBJ2-3|TRBV30
CAGGQRYTDTQYF
TGTGCCGGGGGACAGCGTTACACAGATACGCAGTATTTT
>.|.|TRBJ1-3|TRBV30
CAWSFPGNSGNTIYF
TGTGCCTGGAGTTTCCCAGGAAACTCTGGAAACACCATATATTTT
>.|TRBD1|TRBJ2-7|TRBV19
CASSIRKRTGSGEQYF
TGTGCCAGTAGTATTAGGAAAAGGACAGGGAGTGGCGAGCAGTACTTC
>.|.|TRBJ2-1|TRBV7-9
CASSLVSRDNEQFF
TGTGCCAGCAGCTTAGTCTCCAGAGACAATGAGCAGTTCTTC
>.|TRBD2|TRBJ2-7|TRBV6-1
CASSELASGSLEQYF
TGTGCCAGCAGTGAATTGGCTAGCGGCTCCCTCGAGCAGTACTTC
>.|TRBD2|TRBJ2-3|TRBV4-2
CASSQGGGAGGTDTQYF
TGTGCCAGCAGCCAAGGGGGGGGCGCGGGAGGGACAGATACGCAGTATTTT
>.|TRBD1|TRBJ1-5|TRBV6-7
CASGSDRTQPQHF
TGTGCCAGCGGGTCGGACAGGACTCAGCCCCAGCATTTT
>.|.|TRBJ2-1|TRBV4-1
CASSQPRLVRSYNEQFF
TGCGCCAGCAGCCAACCCAGACTAGTCCGCTCCTACAATGAGCAGTTCTTC
>.|TRBD1|TRBJ2-7|TRBV2
CASSEWGQGGEQYF
TGTGCCAGCAGTGAATGGGGACAGGGCGGCGAGCAGTACTTC
>.|.|TRBJ1-5|TRBV30
CAWSPGRNQPQHF
TGTGCCTGGAGTCCGGGTCGCAATCAGCCCCAGCATTTT
>.|TRBD1|TRBJ2-3|TRBV6-1
CASSVDRGADTQYF
TGTGCCAGCAGTGTCGACAGGGGAGCAGATACGCAGTATTTT
>.|.|TRBJ1-3|TRBV7-8
CASSAGGFGNTIYF
TGTGCCAGCAGCGCTGGGGGCTTTGGAAACACCATATATTTT
>.|.|TRBJ1-6|TRBV6-5
CASSSIQGTSSPLHF
TGTGCCAGCAGTTCGATTCAGGGAACGAGCTCACCCCTCCACTTT
>.|TRBD1|TRBJ2-6|TRBV10-3
CAISESGDRLSSGANVLTF
TGTGCCATCAGTGAGTCGGGGGACAGGCTTTCCTCTGGGGCCAACGTCCTGACTTTC
>.|.|TRBJ2-7|TRBV5-4
CASSPRPASSYEQYF
TGTGCCAGCAGCCCCCGGCCGGCGAGCTCCTACGAGCAGTACTTC
>.|.|TRBJ1-5|TRBV28
CASSTGSGQPQHF
TGTGCCAGCAGTACAGGCTCCGGTCAGCCCCAGCATTTT
>few|TRBD2|TRBJ2-1|TRBV7-3
CASSPKGLPAHEQFF
TGTGCCAGCAGCCCAAAGGGACTACCGGCGCATGAGCAGTTCTTC
>once|TRBD2|TRBJ2-1|TRBV5-6
CASSFRAGGVSYNEQFF
TGTGCCAGCAGCTTTAGGGCGGGAGGCGTCTCCTACAATGAGCAGTTCTTC
>few|.|TRBJ1-4|TRBV7-2
CASSLSAATNEKLFF
TGTGCCAGCAGCTTATCAGCAGCAACTAATGAAAAACTGTTTTTT
>.|.|TRBJ2-7|TRBV6-5
CASSYSSVSYEQYF
TGTGCCAGCAGTTACTCGAGTGTCTCCTACGAGCAGTACTTC
>.|TRBD1|TRBJ2-1|TRBV6-1
CASSEGDRGRNEQFF
TGTGCCAGCAGTGAAGGGGACAGGGGCCGCAATGAGCAGTTCTTC
>.|.|TRBJ1-2|TRBV7-9
CASSLPRARRDYGYTF
TGTGCCAGCAGCCTTCCCCGGGCCCGACGGGACTATGGCTACACCTTC